The 31 T cell receptor beta chains given below trace back to one sample, sequenced in a study of cytomegalovirus exposure and HLA in healthy donors. Amplification used 60 Vbeta primers and 13 Jbeta primers. Using immunoSEQ multiplex PCR, the repertoire was profiled, and TCRdb retains in-frame clones only, with some absent. The sample table sets out about 200,000 clones. The material sequenced was PBMCs. These receptors originate from a girl aged 2 to 10 in good health and CMV-seropositive.

The V call is TRBV7-6, the J call TRBJ2-3; 8 positions match TRBD2. Germline assignment: CDR1 SGHVS and CDR2 FNYEAQ. The junction had 7 bases not matched to a gene; V was cut back by 4 bases and J by 1 base. This CDR3 is 16 amino acids long. CDR3 sequence reads: CASSSPLSGGTDTQYF. The CDR3 DNA follows: TGTGCCAGCAGCTCCCCCCTTAGCGGGGGCACAGATACGCAGTATTTT.

This chain links TRBV5-1 with TRBJ2-6, with TRBD1 as a possible D gene (6 bases). The germline V and J ends were trimmed by 4 bases and 0 bases, with 11 bases remaining between them. Germline values: CDR1 SGHRS, CDR2 YFSETQ. The CDR3 has 16 amino acids. CDR3 amino acids: CASSPTGLSGANVLTF. The CDR3 DNA is TGCGCCAGCAGCCCTACAGGGCTCTCTGGGGCCAACGTCCTGACTTTC. The full variable domain, rest sourced from reference TRBV5-1 and TRBJ2-6, is KAGVTQTPRYLIKTRGQQVTLSCSPISGHRSVSWYQQTPGQGLQFLFEYFSETQRNKGNFPGRFSGRQFSNSRSEMNVSTLELGDSALYLCASSPTGLSGANVLTFGAGSRLTVL.

V usage is TRBV15 and J usage is TRBJ2-7; D unclear. The CDR3 spans 13 residues. V was trimmed by 0 bases and J by 3 bases, leaving 6 bases between them. Germline V gives CDR1 LNHNV, CDR2 YYDKDF (reference sequence). CDR3 sequence reads: CATSRDRNYEQYF. CDR3 nucleotide sequence: TGTGCCACCAGCAGAGACAGGAACTACGAGCAGTACTTC.

The rearrangement links TRBV30 to TRBJ2-3; 9 bases match TRBD2. The V segment lost 4 bases and the J segment 1 base; nucleotides outside the gene matches: 9. The CDR3 length is 16 residues. Germline V gene lookup returns CDR1 GTSNPN and CDR2 SVGIG (reference sequence). CDR3 amino acids: CAWTGGTSIGTDTQYF. The DNA of the CDR3 is TGTGCCTGGACAGGAGGGACTAGCATCGGCACAGATACGCAGTATTTT.

The gene calls are TRBV6-1 and TRBJ1-1; tentative D call: TRBD1 (6 bases). The V gene's germline CDR1 is MNHNS and CDR2 SASEGT. CDR3 length equals 17 residues. V lost 2 bases and J 1 base, leaving 17 bases between the germline ends. As DNA, the CDR3 is TGTGCCAGCAGTGAACCCAGGGGAAGGGGACCGAACACTGAAGCTTTCTTT. This encodes CASSEPRGRGPNTEAFF.

V usage is TRBV10-3 and J usage is TRBJ1-2; D unresolved. The CDR3 sequence is 20 residues long. The V and J ends lost 0 bases and 3 bases respectively, with 26 bases between them. Per the germline V gene, CDR1 is ENHRY and CDR2 is SYGVKD. The CDR3 region has the DNA TGTGCCATCAGTGAGTCGCAGCACAGCCTCACGCTCGAGATCGACTATGGCTACACCTTC. It translates to CAISESQHSLTLEIDYGYTF.

This sequence joins TRBV28 and TRBJ2-7, with TRBD2 matching over 8 bases. Germline V CDR1 and CDR2: MDHEN, SYDVKM. The V gene end was trimmed by 6 bases and the J gene end by 5 bases; junction bases not matched to a gene: 6. The CDR3 loop spans 13 amino acids. The CDR3 bases are TGTGCCAGCAGCCTCGGACTAGCAAACGAGCAGTACTTC. Protein product: CASSLGLANEQYF.

The genes are TRBV5-1 and TRBJ2-5; TRBD1 agrees at 10 bases. This CDR3 is built from 16 residues. Per germline, CDR1 SGHRS and CDR2 YFSETQ. V trimming: 2 bases; J trimming: 5 bases; junction bases outside the gene matches: 9. DNA of the CDR3: TGCGCCAGCAGCTTAGTTCCGACAGGGGGCTTGGAGACCCAGTACTTC. Its protein is CASSLVPTGGLETQYF.

This chain joins TRBV15 and TRBJ1-4; possible D gene TRBD1, 5 bases. Per germline, CDR1 LNHNV and CDR2 YYDKDF (reference sequence). The V and J ends lost 8 bases and 7 bases respectively, with 11 bases between them. The CDR3 has 12 residues. CDR3: CATAQASEKLFF. The CDR3 DNA reads TGTGCCACCGCACAGGCGAGTGAAAAACTGTTTTTT.

The chain couples TRBV6-1 to TRBJ2-1, with TRBD2 matching 8 bases. Per the germline V gene, CDR1 is MNHNS and CDR2 is SASEGT. This CDR3 region has 16 residues. With 2 bases clipped from V and 0 bases from J, the junction kept 3 bases outside the gene matches. In DNA form, the CDR3 reads TGTGCCAGCAGTGAACGGGGGGGCTACTCCTACAATGAGCAGTTCTTC. Protein sequence: CASSERGGYSYNEQFF.

The chain couples TRBV11-2 to TRBJ1-4; D is unclear. From germline, CDR1 is SGHAT and CDR2 FQNNGV. The CDR3 runs 14 residues. The V end was cut by 4 bases, the J end by 12 bases, with 18 bases between. The CDR3 spells CASSSPRPAGELFF. CDR3 sequence (DNA): TGTGCCAGCAGCTCCCCCCGCCCAGCGGGTGAACTGTTTTTT.

The chain employs TRBV18 and TRBJ2-1; 12 bases map to TRBD2. V was pared by 5 bases and J by 7 bases, with 9 bases of the junction left unmatched. Per the germline V gene, CDR1 is KGHSH and CDR2 is LQKENI. The CDR3 loop spans 16 amino acids. This CDR3 is CASSTLLAGGDNEQFF. The CDR3 DNA reads TGTGCCAGCTCAACCCTACTAGCGGGAGGAGATAATGAGCAGTTCTTC.

The chain couples TRBV10-2 to TRBJ2-2, with no clear D. V lost 8 bases to trimming and J lost 0 bases, with 13 bases between them. The CDR3 extends over 15 amino acids. Germline values: CDR1 WSHSY, CDR2 SAAADI. CDR3 bases: TGCGCCAGCGGGCCCCGTGTAGCGAACACCGGGGAGCTGTTTTTT. Translation: CASGPRVANTGELFF.

This rearrangement joins TRBV7-3 to TRBJ2-1, with a weak D call TRBD2 (6 bases). Germline V gene data show CDR1 as SGHTA and CDR2 as FQGTGA. The V end lost 5 bases, the J end lost 5 bases, and 13 bases lay between the germline ends. The CDR3 totals 14 residues. In nucleotides, the CDR3 is TGTGCCAGCAGCGGGGGAGGAATGCACAATGAGCAGTTCTTC. Its translation: CASSGGGMHNEQFF.

This chain joins TRBV5-1 and TRBJ2-5; 7 positions match TRBD1. The CDR3 length is 15 residues. Per germline, CDR1 SGHRS and CDR2 YFSETQ. V gave up 0 bases and J gave up 1 base; unmatched junction bases: 3. CDR3: CASSLGQGTQETQYF. The CDR3, as DNA: TGCGCCAGCAGCTTGGGACAGGGAACCCAAGAGACCCAGTACTTC.

This chain connects TRBV28 to TRBJ2-7, with 12 bases aligning to TRBD1. CDR3 length equals 16 residues. Looked up from germline, CDR1 is MDHEN and CDR2 is SYDVKM. Trimming cost V 1 base and J 7 bases; bases outside gene matches: 8. CDR3 sequence: CASSLFGTGGTGEQYF. The CDR3 nucleotides read TGTGCCAGCAGTTTATTCGGGACAGGGGGCACGGGGGAGCAGTACTTC.

The CDR3 protein is CASSSGTSGTYEQFF. The DNA for the CDR3 is TGTGCCAGCAGCTCCGGGACTAGCGGGACCTATGAGCAGTTCTTC. The rearrangement uses TRBV11-3 and TRBJ2-1; TRBD2 matches 13 bases. CDR3 size: 15 residues. J was trimmed by 8 bases and V by 4 bases; bases with no gene match: 5. Per germline, CDR1 SGHNT and CDR2 YENEEA.

The genes are TRBV15 and TRBJ2-7; 7 bases match TRBD1. Germline values: CDR1 LNHNV, CDR2 YYDKDF (reference sequence). Unmatched junction bases numbered 7, after V lost 3 bases and J lost 2 bases. The CDR3 has 15 amino acids. This CDR3 reads CATSSIRQGTYEQYF. CDR3 bases: TGTGCCACCAGCAGTATTAGACAGGGAACCTACGAGCAGTACTTC.

This chain links TRBV5-4 with TRBJ1-2; 9 bases agree with TRBD1. Losses at the gene ends were 5 bases for V and 1 base for J; bases not matched to a gene: 12. Germline assignment: CDR1 SGHNT and CDR2 YYREEE (reference sequence). The CDR3 covers 17 residues. CDR3 sequence: CASSGQGRGQGNYGYTF. CDR3 sequence (DNA): TGTGCCAGCAGTGGGCAGGGACGGGGACAGGGTAACTATGGCTACACCTTC.

Details on this clone: Other nucleotide sequences in the sample specify the same CDR3. This chain uses TRBV6-5 with TRBJ2-5, with D possibly TRBD1 on 6 matching bases. The CDR3 has 13 residues. With 5 bases removed from V and 1 base from J, the gap between germline ends came to 8 bases. Germline V CDR1 and CDR2: MNHEY, SVGAGI. The CDR3 here is CASSRTVQETQYF. The CDR3 region has the DNA TGTGCCAGCAGTAGGACAGTCCAAGAGACCCAGTACTTC.

The rearrangement joins TRBV19 to TRBJ1-2, with 10 bases fitting TRBD1. The junction had 11 bases not matched to a gene; V was cut back by 6 bases and J by 7 bases. This CDR3 contains 15 residues. In germline, CDR1 is LNHDA, CDR2 SQIVND (reference sequence). CDR3 residues: CASSIPSTGGGGYTF. The DNA for the CDR3 is TGTGCCAGTAGCATACCTTCGACAGGGGGCGGTGGCTACACCTTC.

The chain combines TRBV18 with TRBJ1-5; 10 nucleotides line up with TRBD1. Germline CDR1 is KGHSH and CDR2 is LQKENI. This CDR3 region has 15 residues. After removal of 2 bases from V and 6 bases from J, the junction contained 4 bases not matched to a gene. The CDR3 bases are TGTGCCAGCTCACCAGGGACAGGGGTTATTCAGCCCCAGCATTTT. Translating it yields CASSPGTGVIQPQHF. The full variable domain, with the rest looked up from reference TRBV18 and TRBJ1-5, is NAGVMQNPRHLVRRRGQEARLRCSPMKGHSHVYWYRQLPEEGLKFMVYLQKENIIDESGMPKERFSAEFPKEGPSILRIQQVVRGDSAAYFCASSPGTGVIQPQHFGDGTRLSIL.

The chain carries TRBV19 and TRBJ2-1; D uncertain. Trimming removed 5 bases at V and 7 bases at J, with 6 bases between. CDR3 length: 11 residues. Germline V gives CDR1 LNHDA, CDR2 SQIVND (reference sequence). CDR3 coding DNA: TGTGCCAGTAGTGTCACAAATGAGCAGTTCTTC. Its translation: CASSVTNEQFF.

The rearrangement uses TRBV2 and TRBJ2-1, with D possibly matching TRBD2 (5 bases). Trimming shortened V by 7 bases and J by 6 bases, and 16 bases separated the two germline ends. CDR1 and CDR2 from the germline V gene are SNHLY and FYNNEI. CDR3 size: 14 residues. The CDR3 loop is CASTEVLVGNEQFF. CDR3 nucleotide sequence: TGTGCCAGCACCGAGGTACTAGTCGGCAATGAGCAGTTCTTC.

The rearrangement uses TRBV7-9 and TRBJ2-5; a weak D match, TRBD1 (6 bases). The J call may be mistaken, given a closer DNA end match to TRBJ2-7. This CDR3 region has 15 residues. Germline loops: CDR1 SEHNR, CDR2 FQNEAQ (reference sequence). Here the CDR3 reads CASSSPHRATYEQYF. CDR3 DNA sequence: TGTGCCAGCAGCTCCCCCCACAGGGCAACCTACGAGCAGTACTTC.

The chain couples TRBV7-9 to TRBJ2-3, with TRBD2 matching 12 bases. CDR1 SEHNR and CDR2 FQNEAQ come from the germline V gene (reference sequence). There are 15 residues in the CDR3. After removal of 3 bases from V and 5 bases from J, the junction contained 3 bases not matched to a gene. CDR3 coding DNA: TGTGCCAGCAGCTTGACTAGCGGGAGTGGAGATACGCAGTATTTT. Translating it yields CASSLTSGSGDTQYF.

This chain connects TRBV7-2 to TRBJ1-1; tentative D call: TRBD1 (5 bases). V shed 1 base and J shed 8 bases, with 8 bases lying between them. Germline V lookup: CDR1 SGHTA, CDR2 FQGNSA. The CDR3 totals 12 residues. The CDR3 bases are TGTGCCAGCAGCTTAGTCAGGGCCGAAGCTTTCTTT. It yields the protein CASSLVRAEAFF.

J is TRBJ2-7 and V is TRBV2, with D unclear. Germline V CDR1 and CDR2: SNHLY, FYNNEI. With 1 base removed from V and 5 bases from J, the gap between germline ends came to 9 bases. This CDR3 is 13 amino acids long. The CDR3 bases are TGTGCCAGCAGTGAAGTCGGGTTTGACGAGCAGTACTTC. Translation gives CASSEVGFDEQYF.

This chain links TRBV19 with TRBJ2-3; TRBD1 matches at 8 bases. Trimming at V came to 7 bases and at J to 2 bases, leaving 11 bases not matched to a gene. Germline V lookup: CDR1 LNHDA, CDR2 SQIVND (reference sequence). This CDR3 has 16 amino acids. In DNA form, the CDR3 reads TGTGCCAGTAACGACAGGGGAGGACCTTACACAGATACGCAGTATTTT. As protein: CASNDRGGPYTDTQYF.

This rearrangement joins TRBV6-5 to TRBJ1-1; D unresolved. Germline CDR1 MNHEY, CDR2 SVGAGI. Deletions cut 0 bases from V and 8 bases from J, with 10 bases between. The CDR3 extends over 13 amino acids. CDR3 DNA: TGTGCCAGCAGTTACTCTCTTTCGGGAGAAGCTTTCTTT. Residues: CASSYSLSGEAFF.

This chain connects TRBV4-2 to TRBJ2-2; 7 bases align to TRBD1. The germline CDR1 and CDR2 sequences are LGHNA and YNFKEQ. The CDR3 consists of 16 residues. V dropped 5 bases and J dropped 4; count of bases not matched to a gene: 10. CDR3 protein: CASSANDRDFTGELFF. In nucleotides, the CDR3 is TGTGCCAGCAGCGCAAATGACAGGGATTTCACCGGGGAGCTGTTTTTT.